The entry below describes one T cell receptor (beta chain). Only in-frame clones appear in the TCRdb table, and some are missing; sequencing was by immunoSEQ multiplex PCR. The table lists over 150,000 clones, around 84% of them singletons, with more than 5.5% in the top ten. Resolution of symptoms, clearance, or two negative PCRs was present in recovered Cohort 3 donors. These data are taken from a study of blood T cell repertoires in COVID-19. The CDR3 has 14 amino acids. The germline CDR1 and CDR2 sequences are KGHSH and LQKENI. The ends were cut back, 0 bases at V and 4 bases at J, with 8 bases in the middle.

The source material was PBMCs or T cells enriched from blood (not recorded which). The genes are TRBV18 and TRBJ2-3; D gene uncertain. The sequence came from a man aged 45-60 years who had recovered from COVID-19. The CDR3 DNA is TGTGCCAGCTCACCACCGAGGCCAGCAGATACGCAGTATTTT. Its protein is CASSPPRPADTQYF.